The 6 T cell receptor beta chains presented below share a single source sample, sequenced in a study of STAT3 mutations in large granular lymphocyte leukemia. TCRdb's table, derived via immunoSEQ multiplex PCR, lists solely in-frame clones and lacks some. In the table there are roughly 11,000 clones, over 75% of which are singletons. The antigens for these receptors are not known. Study-wide results and caveats: Every T-LGLL patient had at least one immunodominant TCRbeta clonotype.

Source material: peripheral blood mononuclear cells. The receptors here all came from a man at least 80 years old with T-cell large granular lymphocyte leukemia. Some clones in this sample may be carry-over from other donors' samples.

This chain connects TRBV29-1 to TRBJ1-2, with D possibly being TRBD1 (5 bases). The CDR3 is 13 amino acids. CDR1 SQVTM and CDR2 ANQGSEA come from the germline V gene. CDR3 nucleotide sequence: TGCACCCATCAAAGGGACCCTTCTTCGGGCTACACCTTC. This encodes CTHQRDPSSGYTF.

V and J are TRBV30 and TRBJ1-5; D not resolved. Between the trimmed V and J ends, which lost 2 bases and 3 bases, there was a span of 8 bases. The CDR3 runs 13 residues. CDR1 is GTSNPN and CDR2 is SVGIG in the germline V gene (reference sequence). The CDR3 loop reads CAWSSLFNQPQHF. As DNA, the CDR3 is TGTGCCTGGAGTAGCCTGTTCAATCAGCCCCAGCATTTT.

The chain has TRBV27 and TRBJ1-1, with D unresolved. This CDR3 spans 14 amino acids. The V gene lost 3 bases and the J gene lost 0 bases, with 8 bases spanning the gap. Germline V gene sequence: CDR1 MNHEY, CDR2 SMNVEV (reference sequence). In nucleotides, the CDR3 is TGTGCCAGCAGTTTTGGCCCTGTGAACACTGAAGCTTTCTTT. This codes for CASSFGPVNTEAFF.

The chain is built from TRBV30 and TRBJ1-1; TRBD1 is a possible D gene (5 bases). Germline V lookup: CDR1 GTSNPN, CDR2 SVGIG (reference sequence). This CDR3 contains 17 residues. The V and J ends lost 0 bases and 4 bases respectively, with 21 bases between them. CDR3: CAWSVWVQGRIGTEAFF. The DNA of the CDR3 is TGTGCCTGGAGTGTATGGGTTCAGGGTCGAATAGGCACTGAAGCTTTCTTT.

V and J are TRBV30 and TRBJ1-1, with 8 bases identical to TRBD1. The V segment lost 5 bases and the J segment 5 bases; nucleotides outside the gene matches: 7. The CDR3 totals 13 residues. CDR1 is GTSNPN, CDR2 SVGIG, per germline (reference sequence). The CDR3 spells CAWGQGTWTEAFF. The CDR3 coding sequence is TGTGCCTGGGGACAGGGAACATGGACTGAAGCTTTCTTT.

This clone was seen a single time. The chain is built from TRBV5-6 and TRBJ2-7; D not resolved. The CDR3 extends over 14 amino acids. Trimming cost V 1 base and J 2 bases, with 10 bases left between them. Germline V CDR1 and CDR2: SGHDT, YYEEEE. Here the CDR3 reads CASSLRASAYEQYF. The CDR3 region has the DNA TGTGCCAGCAGCTTGCGGGCGTCAGCCTACGAGCAGTACTTC.